One sample yielded the 29 T cell receptor beta chains listed below, sequenced in a study of T cell responses to AZD1222 COVID-19 vaccine. Some clones are missing from TCRdb's copy, which holds only in-frame ones; the method was immunoSEQ multiplex PCR. The profile covers about 150,000 clones, with 70% to 90% appearing a single time and roughly 3.5% taken by the ten largest. Material: peripheral blood, obtained on day 0 of MenACWY control vaccination. Source of these receptors: an adult in good health.

The chain employs TRBV5-1 and TRBJ1-2; 8 nucleotides agree with TRBD1. This CDR3 has 14 residues. J lost 7 bases, V lost 0 bases, and 5 bases had no gene match. Germline-derived CDR1 and CDR2 are SGHRS and YFSETQ. For the CDR3, the DNA is TGCGCCAGCAGCTTGGCACAGGGGGGTGGTGGCTACACCTTC. Amino acid sequence: CASSLAQGGGGYTF.

The chain is built from TRBV30 and TRBJ1-1; no firm D call. The CDR3 is 17 residues long. The germline V gene has CDR1 GTSNPN and CDR2 SVGIG (reference sequence). Trimming took off 0 bases at V and 2 bases at J, with 19 bases between the two ends. The CDR3 here is CAWSVLRSWVGNTEAFF. DNA of the CDR3: TGTGCCTGGAGTGTACTTCGGAGTTGGGTAGGCAACACTGAAGCTTTCTTT.

The rearrangement links TRBV19 to TRBJ1-1; 9 positions agree with TRBD1. CDR3 length: 15 residues. The ends lost 7 bases at V and 6 bases at J; junction bases unmatched: 12. Germline CDR1 and CDR2: LNHDA and SQIVND (reference sequence). CDR3 DNA: TGTGCCAGTACCCAATGGGGACAGGGTAAATCTGAAGCTTTCTTT. Encoded protein: CASTQWGQGKSEAFF.

The chain is built from TRBV29-1 and TRBJ2-7, with 11 nucleotides matching TRBD2. Germline V lookup: CDR1 SQVTM, CDR2 ANQGSEA. The CDR3 runs 15 residues. Trimming removed 3 bases from V and 0 bases from J; junction bases left unmatched: 4. The CDR3 is CSVDRLAGNSYEQYF. CDR3 coding DNA: TGCAGCGTTGACCGACTAGCGGGAAACTCCTACGAGCAGTACTTC.

This clone was detected only a few times. The rearrangement joins TRBV21-1 to TRBJ2-4; the D call of TRBD1 is as the table states it, not checked on the DNA. TRBV21-1 is given as a pseudogene. The CDR3 totals 11 residues. The CDR3 is CASTRPRGEYF. The CDR3 nucleotides are TGTGCCAGCACCCGACCCAGGGGCGAGTACTTC.

The rearrangement uses TRBV5-3 and TRBJ1-1; 7 bases are a match to TRBD1. TRBV5-3 is annotated as an ORF whose role is uncertain. The CDR3 covers 14 residues. Trimming took 4 bases from V and 11 from J; bases not matched to a gene: 14. For the CDR3, the DNA is TGTGCCAGAAGCGCCTACAGGGGAGGTTTGGGGGCTTTCTTT. Translated, it gives CARSAYRGGLGAFF.

The V call is TRBV2, the J call TRBJ2-3; D may be TRBD2 (6 bases). Deletions cut 5 bases from V and 0 bases from J, with 9 bases between. The CDR3 is made up of 14 amino acids. Germline CDR1 is SNHLY and CDR2 is FYNNEI. DNA of the CDR3: TGTGCCAGCAGTTGGGACTTGAGCACAGATACGCAGTATTTT. It codes for CASSWDLSTDTQYF.

The genes are TRBV6-5 and TRBJ1-1; 11 bases fit TRBD1. The V gene end was trimmed by 0 bases and the J gene end by 8 bases; junction bases not matched to a gene: 2. The CDR3 consists of 14 residues. Germline assignment: CDR1 MNHEY and CDR2 SVGAGI. CDR3 amino acids: CASSYSGQGGEAFF. The CDR3 bases are TGTGCCAGCAGTTACTCGGGACAGGGGGGGGAAGCTTTCTTT.

The chain joins TRBV30 to TRBJ2-3; 8 nucleotides align to TRBD2. CDR1 GTSNPN and CDR2 SVGIG come from the germline V gene (reference sequence). The V gene end was trimmed by 2 bases and the J gene end by 8 bases; junction bases not matched to a gene: 9. CDR3 length: 14 residues. CDR3 protein: CAWSFGGARATQYF. As DNA, the CDR3 is TGTGCCTGGAGTTTCGGGGGGGCACGGGCTACGCAGTATTTT.

J is TRBJ1-4 and V is TRBV3-1 (or the pseudogene TRBV3-2); the match to TRBD1 covers 9 bases. CDR3 size: 17 residues. V shed 1 base and J 8 bases; nucleotides not matched to a gene: 11. CDR1 and CDR2 from the germline V gene are LGHDT and YNNKEL (reference sequence). The DNA of the CDR3 is TGTGCCAGCAGCCAAGGTATTACGACAGGGGGTGACGAAAAACTGTTTTTT. It is translated as CASSQGITTGGDEKLFF.

This clone was found once. The V gene is TRBV11-3, the J gene TRBJ1-1; D unresolved. The CDR3 is 14 residues long. Between the trimmed V and J ends, which lost 0 bases and 3 bases, there was a span of 8 bases. Germline CDR1 and CDR2: SGHNT and YENEEA. CDR3 in amino acids: CASSLDVRYTEAFF. CDR3 nucleotides: TGTGCCAGCAGCTTAGATGTGAGATACACTGAAGCTTTCTTT.

This clone was found a few times. The V gene is TRBV7-3, the J gene TRBJ2-7; D possibly uses TRBD1 or TRBD2 (5 bases each). V was shortened by 4 bases and J by 7 bases, with 14 bases between the two germline ends. The CDR3 is made up of 13 amino acids. Germline V gene sequence: CDR1 SGHTA, CDR2 FQGTGA. The CDR3 spells CASSSRGTREQYF. Written as DNA, the CDR3 is TGTGCCAGCAGCTCGAGGGGTACTCGGGAGCAGTACTTC.

The J gene is TRBJ1-1, the V gene TRBV14; the D gene is possibly TRBD1 (6 bases). Germline loops: CDR1 SGHDN, CDR2 FVKESK. V was cut by 4 bases and J by 2 bases, with 17 bases left in between. The CDR3 is 16 amino acids. The CDR3 DNA reads TGTGCCAGCAGCCGACTCCCGGGGGCGCGAAACACTGAAGCTTTCTTT. This codes for CASSRLPGARNTEAFF. The full variable domain, its missing parts supplied by reference TRBV14 and TRBJ1-1, is EAGVTQFPSHSVIEKGQTVTLRCDPISGHDNLYWYRRVMGKEIKFLLHFVKESKQDESGMPNNRFLAERTGGTYSTLKVQPAELEDSGVYFCASSRLPGARNTEAFFGQGTRLTVV.

V is TRBV6-6 and J is TRBJ2-1; TRBD2 matches 7 bases. The CDR3 sequence is 14 residues long. Trimming cost V 2 bases and J 7 bases; bases outside gene matches: 5. From germline, CDR1 is MNHNY and CDR2 SVGAGI (reference sequence). DNA of the CDR3: TGTGCCAGCAGTTACAGCGGGACGTGGAATGAGCAGTTCTTC. This sequence encodes CASSYSGTWNEQFF.

The gene calls are TRBV6-5 and TRBJ1-4; 9 nucleotides line up with TRBD1. Trimming took 1 base from V and 7 from J; bases not matched to a gene: 4. The germline V gene has CDR1 MNHEY and CDR2 SVGAGI. The CDR3 is made up of 15 amino acids. The CDR3 nucleotides are TGTGCCAGCAGTTACTTGACAGGGGGAAGTGAAAAACTGTTTTTT. It codes for CASSYLTGGSEKLFF.

The rearrangement uses TRBV18 and TRBJ1-5, with D possibly matching TRBD1 (6 bases). The CDR3 length is 15 residues. Germline values: CDR1 KGHSH, CDR2 LQKENI. V was cut by 6 bases and J by 5 bases, with 17 bases left in between. CDR3 nucleotides: TGTGCCAGCTCCGCTCTAATGAACAGGGATCAGCCCCAGCATTTT. It yields the protein CASSALMNRDQPQHF.

V and J are TRBV5-5 and TRBJ2-7, with D maybe TRBD2 (6 bases). The CDR3 length is 15 residues. Germline CDR1 reads SGHKS; CDR2 reads YYEKEE (reference sequence). The V end lost 4 bases, the J end lost 3 bases, and 17 bases lay between the germline ends. The CDR3: CASSPSWEDLYEQYF. The CDR3 DNA reads as TGTGCCAGCAGCCCAAGCTGGGAGGACCTCTACGAGCAGTACTTC.

The J gene is TRBJ2-7, the V gene TRBV9, with 11 bases aligning to TRBD1. The junction had 9 bases not matched to a gene; V was cut back by 2 bases and J by 5 bases. The germline V gene has CDR1 SGDLS and CDR2 YYNGEE. The CDR3 runs 16 residues. In DNA form, the CDR3 reads TGTGCCAGCAGCGTCGCCGGGACAGGGGGTGTTGACGAGCAGTACTTC. Translated, it gives CASSVAGTGGVDEQYF.

The chain uses TRBV5-1 and TRBJ2-1; possibly TRBD2 for D (5 bases). Germline CDR1 is SGHRS and CDR2 is YFSETQ. This CDR3 has 14 amino acids. V was trimmed by 3 bases and J by 5 bases, leaving 12 bases between them. CDR3 sequence (DNA): TGCGCCAGCAGCTCCGACTATTCCCACAATGAGCAGTTCTTC. Amino acids: CASSSDYSHNEQFF.

The rearrangement joins TRBV11-3 to TRBJ2-7; D tentatively fits TRBD1 or TRBD2 (5 bases each). Germline assignment: CDR1 SGHNT and CDR2 YENEEA. V lost 1 base to trimming and J lost 4 bases, with 11 bases between them. This CDR3 has 14 amino acids. The CDR3 bases are TGTGCCAGCAGCTTAGCGGGGACGGCGTACGAGCAGTACTTC. Translated, it gives CASSLAGTAYEQYF.

The J gene is TRBJ1-1, the V gene TRBV11-3; perhaps TRBD1 as D (6 bases). Trimming cost V 0 bases and J 4 bases, with 9 bases left between them. The CDR3 extends over 14 amino acids. CDR1 SGHNT and CDR2 YENEEA come from the germline V gene. The CDR3 region has the DNA TGTGCCAGCAGCTTAGATTACAGGGTCACTGAAGCTTTCTTT. It encodes CASSLDYRVTEAFF.

The chain recombines TRBV28 with TRBJ1-2, with TRBD1 as a possible D gene (6 bases). The CDR3 runs 14 residues. Trimming took off 2 bases at V and 8 bases at J, with 15 bases between the two ends. The germline gives CDR1 MDHEN, CDR2 SYDVKM. CDR3 sequence reads: CASSLAVQGQGYTF. Here the CDR3 DNA reads TGTGCCAGCAGTTTAGCCGTACAGGGCCAAGGCTACACCTTC.

This chain joins TRBV6-5 and TRBJ2-1; a weak D match, TRBD2 (6 bases). The CDR3 covers 15 residues. CDR1 MNHEY and CDR2 SVGAGI come from the germline V gene. V lost 0 bases to trimming and J lost 3 bases, with 9 bases between them. Written as DNA, the CDR3 is TGTGCCAGCAGTTACTCGGGGGGAGGCTACAATGAGCAGTTCTTC. The encoded protein is CASSYSGGGYNEQFF.

This chain joins TRBV7-2 and TRBJ2-5; D call uncertain. Trimming removed 2 bases from V and 0 bases from J, with 7 bases in between. Looked up from germline, CDR1 is SGHTA and CDR2 is FQGNSA. The CDR3 spans 14 residues. The CDR3 protein is CASSLSQHQETQYF. The CDR3 DNA is TGTGCCAGCAGCTTATCACAGCACCAAGAGACCCAGTACTTC.

In DNA form, the CDR3 reads TGTGCCAGTCATATGAACACTGAAGCTTTCTTT. This codes for CASHMNTEAFF. J is TRBJ1-1 and V is TRBV6-5, with no clear D. The ends were cut back, 9 bases at V and 0 bases at J, with 5 bases in the middle. Looked up from germline, CDR1 is MNHEY and CDR2 is SVGAGI. There are 11 residues in the CDR3.

The rearrangement links TRBV30 to TRBJ1-4; no reliable D call. V shed 7 bases and J shed 7 bases, with 13 bases lying between them. From germline, CDR1 is GTSNPN and CDR2 SVGIG (reference sequence). The length of the CDR3 is 12 residues. CDR3 amino acids: CASTYWGEKLFF. The CDR3 nucleotides read TGTGCCTCCACGTACTGGGGTGAAAAACTGTTTTTT.

The chain is built from TRBV11-3 and TRBJ1-1; 8 positions match TRBD1. The germline CDR1 and CDR2 sequences are SGHNT and YENEEA. The CDR3 sequence is 13 residues long. J lost 9 bases, V lost 5 bases, and 8 bases had no gene match. CDR3 nucleotide sequence: TGTGCCAGCAGCCCATCGAACAGGGGGAAAGCTTTCTTT. Protein product: CASSPSNRGKAFF. Variable domain in full (rest from reference TRBV11-3 and TRBJ1-1): EAGVVQSPRYKIIEKKQPVAFWCNPISGHNTLYWYLQNLGQGPELLIRYENEEAVDDSQLPKDRFSAERLKGVDSTLKIQPAELGDSAVYLCASSPSNRGKAFFGQGTRLTVV.

This rearrangement joins TRBV5-4 to TRBJ1-6, with a tentative D call TRBD1 (5 bases). This CDR3 spans 14 amino acids. Germline-derived CDR1 and CDR2 are SGHNT and YYREEE (reference sequence). Trimming cost V 3 bases and J 6 bases, with 10 bases left between them. CDR3 protein: CASSWDLLNSPLHF. CDR3 nucleotide sequence: TGTGCCAGCAGCTGGGACCTACTTAATTCACCCCTCCACTTT.

The chain carries TRBV7-9 and TRBJ2-7; D might be TRBD1 (5 bases). The V gene lost 5 bases and the J gene lost 2 bases, with 13 bases spanning the gap. Looked up from germline, CDR1 is SEHNR and CDR2 is FQNEAQ (reference sequence). This CDR3 contains 14 residues. The CDR3 sequence is CASSPTTEAYEQYF. The CDR3 nucleotides read TGTGCCAGCAGCCCCACGACAGAAGCCTACGAGCAGTACTTC.